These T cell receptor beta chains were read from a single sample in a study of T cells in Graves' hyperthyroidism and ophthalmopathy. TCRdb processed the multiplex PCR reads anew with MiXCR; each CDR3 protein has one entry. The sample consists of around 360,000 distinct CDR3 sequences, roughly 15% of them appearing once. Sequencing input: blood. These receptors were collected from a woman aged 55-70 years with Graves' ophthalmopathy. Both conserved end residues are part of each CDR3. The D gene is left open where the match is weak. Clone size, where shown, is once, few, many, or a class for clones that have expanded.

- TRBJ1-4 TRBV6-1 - CASSFQGGTNEKLFF TGTGCCAGCAGTTTTCAGGGCGGGACTAATGAAAAACTGTTTTTT
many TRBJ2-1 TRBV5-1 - CASSGVSGRMYEQFF TGCGCCAGCAGCGGGGTATCGGGTCGAATGTATGAGCAGTTCTTC
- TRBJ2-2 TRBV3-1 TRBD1 CVSSQAYTGGVSGELFF TGTGTCAGCAGCCAAGCGTATACAGGGGGCGTTAGCGGGGAGCTGTTTTTT
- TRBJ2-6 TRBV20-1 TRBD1 CSAAGTGGINGANVLTF TGCAGTGCTGCCGGGACAGGGGGCATCAATGGGGCCAACGTCCTGACTTTC
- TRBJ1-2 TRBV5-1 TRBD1 CASSPRDRYYGYTF TGCGCCAGCAGCCCCCGGGACAGATACTATGGCTACACCTTC
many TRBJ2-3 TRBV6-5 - CASSYSRGPSDTQYF TGTGCCAGCAGTTACTCGCGAGGGCCTAGTGATACGCAGTATTTT
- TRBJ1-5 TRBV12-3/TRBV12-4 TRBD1 CASSLNRGPWGNQPQHF TGTGCCAGCAGTCTAAACAGGGGCCCCTGGGGGAATCAGCCCCAGCATTTT
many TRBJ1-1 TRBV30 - CAWSVQENTEAFF TGTGCCTGGAGTGTACAGGAGAACACTGAAGCTTTCTTT
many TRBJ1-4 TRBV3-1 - CASSQGGTTIEKLFF TGTGCCAGCAGCCAAGGGGGGACCACGATAGAAAAACTGTTTTTT
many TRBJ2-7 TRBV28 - CASSSLVYEQYF TGTGCCAGCAGTTCCCTTGTCTACGAGCAGTACTTC
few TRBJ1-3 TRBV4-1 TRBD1 CASSPDRVSGNTIYF TGCGCCAGCAGCCCCGACAGGGTCTCTGGAAACACCATATATTTT
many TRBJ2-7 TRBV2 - CASRGPRGYEQYF TGTGCCAGCAGGGGTCCGAGGGGTTACGAGCAGTACTTC
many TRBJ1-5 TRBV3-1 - CASSHGTRHQPQHF TGTGCCAGCAGCCACGGAACCAGGCATCAGCCCCAGCATTTT
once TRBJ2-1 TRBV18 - CASSPLRNEQFF TGTGCCAGCTCACCACTGCGCAATGAGCAGTTCTTC
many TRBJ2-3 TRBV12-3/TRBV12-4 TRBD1 CASSFSPGQGTDTQYF TGTGCCAGCAGTTTTTCGCCGGGACAGGGAACAGATACGCAGTATTTT
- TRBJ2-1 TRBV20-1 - CSATRLGPEGEQFF TGCAGTGCTACCCGACTAGGACCGGAGGGTGAGCAGTTCTTC
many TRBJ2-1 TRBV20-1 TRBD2 CSASAASGNSYNEQFF TGCAGTGCTAGCGCGGCTAGCGGGAACTCCTACAATGAGCAGTTCTTC
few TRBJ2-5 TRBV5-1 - CASSLADETQYF TGCGCCAGCAGCTTGGCCGATGAGACCCAGTACTTC
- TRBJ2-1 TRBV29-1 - CSVSQGWNEQFF TGCAGCGTTTCACAGGGTTGGAATGAGCAGTTCTTC
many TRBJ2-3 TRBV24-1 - CATSASGPWGPDTQYF TGTGCCACCAGTGCGAGCGGTCCCTGGGGCCCAGATACGCAGTATTTT
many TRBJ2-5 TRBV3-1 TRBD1 CASSPSTGGGETQYF TGTGCCAGCAGCCCTTCGACAGGGGGCGGAGAGACCCAGTACTTC
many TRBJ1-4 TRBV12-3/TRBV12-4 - CASTKIATNEKLFF TGTGCCAGCACCAAGATTGCAACTAATGAAAAACTGTTTTTT
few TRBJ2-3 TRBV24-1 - CATSELGSTDTQYF TGTGCCACCAGTGAACTCGGGAGCACAGATACGCAGTATTTT
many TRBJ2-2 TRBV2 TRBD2 CASTHTSGSGELFF TGTGCCAGCACCCATACTAGCGGGAGTGGGGAGCTGTTTTTT
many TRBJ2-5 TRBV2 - CASEQSAGTQYF TGTGCCAGCGAACAGAGTGCGGGGACCCAGTACTTC
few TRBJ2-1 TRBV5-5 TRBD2 CASSVGLAGSNNEQFF TGTGCCAGCAGCGTAGGACTAGCGGGATCTAACAATGAGCAGTTCTTC
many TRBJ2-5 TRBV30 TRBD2 CAWSPTSGSPQETQYF TGTGCCTGGAGTCCGACTAGCGGGAGCCCCCAAGAGACCCAGTACTTC
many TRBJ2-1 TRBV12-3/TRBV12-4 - CASSSRARFYNEQFF TGTGCCAGCAGCTCCCGGGCCCGTTTCTACAATGAGCAGTTCTTC
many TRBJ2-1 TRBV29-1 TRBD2 CSVEGTSGTGEQFF TGCAGCGTTGAGGGGACTAGCGGGACGGGTGAGCAGTTCTTC
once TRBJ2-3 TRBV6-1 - CASNRRPATDTQYF TGTGCCAGCAACCGCCGGCCAGCCACAGATACGCAGTATTTT
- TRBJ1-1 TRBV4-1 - CASSRPPQGYTEAFF TGCGCCAGCAGCCGTCCTCCACAGGGTTACACTGAAGCTTTCTTT
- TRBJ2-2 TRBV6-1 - CASSRAGHSTGELFF TGTGCCAGCAGCCGGGCGGGACACTCCACCGGGGAGCTGTTTTTT
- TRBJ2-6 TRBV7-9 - CASSLRLPGGANVLTF TGTGCCAGCAGCCTTCGTCTCCCGGGGGGGGCCAACGTCCTGACTTTC
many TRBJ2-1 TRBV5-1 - CASSQAVSPYNEQFF TGCGCCAGCAGCCAAGCGGTATCACCCTACAATGAGCAGTTCTTC
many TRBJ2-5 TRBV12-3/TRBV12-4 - CASSPPRGQETQYF TGTGCCAGCAGTCCTCCGCGGGGCCAAGAGACCCAGTACTTC
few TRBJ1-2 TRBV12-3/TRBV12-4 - CASSAVSLEEGYTF TGTGCCAGCAGTGCGGTGTCGCTAGAGGAAGGCTACACCTTC
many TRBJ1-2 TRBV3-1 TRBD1 CASSQSAGGPYGYTF TGTGCCAGCAGCCAATCGGCAGGGGGACCGTATGGCTACACCTTC
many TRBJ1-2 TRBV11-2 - CASLPGHPGYGYTF TGTGCCTCACTTCCCGGGCACCCTGGCTATGGCTACACCTTC
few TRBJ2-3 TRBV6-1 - CASKGGFADTQYF TGTGCCAGCAAGGGGGGTTTTGCAGATACGCAGTATTTT
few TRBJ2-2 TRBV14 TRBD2 CASGSEAGDTGELFF TGTGCCAGCGGTTCAGAAGCGGGAGACACCGGGGAGCTGTTTTTT
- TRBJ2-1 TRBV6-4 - CASSDSGIDNEQFF TGTGCCAGCAGTGACTCGGGTATAGACAATGAGCAGTTCTTC
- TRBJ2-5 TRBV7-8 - CASSLVARGETQYF TGTGCCAGCAGCTTAGTGGCCAGGGGAGAGACCCAGTACTTC
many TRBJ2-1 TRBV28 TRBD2 CASTSRTSAYNEQFF TGTGCCAGCACTTCCCGGACTAGCGCCTACAATGAGCAGTTCTTC
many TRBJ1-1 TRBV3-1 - CASSQLGENEAFF TGTGCCAGCAGCCAGCTGGGGGAAAATGAAGCTTTCTTT
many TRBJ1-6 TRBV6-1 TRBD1 CASTINRGHNSPLHF TGTGCCAGCACTATCAACAGGGGGCACAATTCACCCCTCCACTTT
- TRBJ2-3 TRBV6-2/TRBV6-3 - CASSYVGSPGDTQYF TGTGCCAGCAGTTACGTCGGATCCCCGGGGGATACGCAGTATTTT
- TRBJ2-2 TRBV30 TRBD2 CAWSAYNLAGVTGELFF TGTGCCTGGAGTGCCTACAATCTAGCGGGAGTCACCGGGGAGCTGTTTTTT
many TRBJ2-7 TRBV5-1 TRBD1 CASSLDRGHYEQYF TGCGCCAGCAGCTTGGACAGGGGGCACTACGAGCAGTACTTC
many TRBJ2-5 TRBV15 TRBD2 CATSNIAGETQYF TGTGCCACCAGCAATATAGCGGGAGAGACCCAGTACTTC
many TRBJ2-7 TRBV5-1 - CASSLQGQTYEQYF TGCGCCAGCAGCTTACAGGGTCAAACCTACGAGCAGTACTTC